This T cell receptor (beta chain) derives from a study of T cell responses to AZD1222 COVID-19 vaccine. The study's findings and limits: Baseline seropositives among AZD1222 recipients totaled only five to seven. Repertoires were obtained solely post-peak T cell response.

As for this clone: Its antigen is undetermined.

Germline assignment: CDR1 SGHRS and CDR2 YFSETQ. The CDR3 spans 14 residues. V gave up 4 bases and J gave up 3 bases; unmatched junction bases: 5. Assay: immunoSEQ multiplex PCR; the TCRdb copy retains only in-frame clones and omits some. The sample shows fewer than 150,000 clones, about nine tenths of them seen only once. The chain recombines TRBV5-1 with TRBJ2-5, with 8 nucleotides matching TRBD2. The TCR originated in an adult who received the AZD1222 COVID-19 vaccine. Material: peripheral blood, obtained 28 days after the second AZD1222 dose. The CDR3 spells CASSAGGAEETQYF. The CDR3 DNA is TGCGCCAGCAGCGCGGGGGGAGCGGAAGAGACCCAGTACTTC.